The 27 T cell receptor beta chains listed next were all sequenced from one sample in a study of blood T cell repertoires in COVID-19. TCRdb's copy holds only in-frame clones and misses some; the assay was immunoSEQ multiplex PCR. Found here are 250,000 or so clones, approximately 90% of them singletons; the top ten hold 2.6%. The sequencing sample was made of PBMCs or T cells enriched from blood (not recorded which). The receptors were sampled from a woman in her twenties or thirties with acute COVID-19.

Here the CDR3 reads CAVTGSTGQPQHF. For the CDR3, the DNA is TGTGCCGTTACAGGGAGCACGGGGCAGCCCCAGCATTTT. This chain joins TRBV10-3 and TRBJ1-5; a weak D match, TRBD1 (6 bases). V shed 11 bases and J shed 7 bases, with 18 bases lying between them. Germline V gives CDR1 ENHRY, CDR2 SYGVKD. The CDR3 contains 13 residues.

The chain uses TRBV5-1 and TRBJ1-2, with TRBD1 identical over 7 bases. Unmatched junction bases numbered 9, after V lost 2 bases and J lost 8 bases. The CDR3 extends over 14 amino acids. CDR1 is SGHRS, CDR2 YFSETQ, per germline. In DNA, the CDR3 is TGCGCCAGCAGCTTCCTACAGGGGCGGCAGGGCTACACCTTC. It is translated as CASSFLQGRQGYTF. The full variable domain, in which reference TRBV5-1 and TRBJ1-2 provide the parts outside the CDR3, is KAGVTQTPRYLIKTRGQQVTLSCSPISGHRSVSWYQQTPGQGLQFLFEYFSETQRNKGNFPGRFSGRQFSNSRSEMNVSTLELGDSALYLCASSFLQGRQGYTFGSGTRLTVV.

CDR3 in amino acids: CASRNWTGRNSPLHF. CDR3 nucleotide sequence: TGTGCCAGCAGAAACTGGACAGGGCGGAATTCACCCCTCCACTTT. This sequence joins TRBV5-5 and TRBJ1-6; 8 positions match TRBD1. The CDR3 covers 15 residues. Germline CDR1 reads SGHKS; CDR2 reads YYEKEE (reference sequence). With 5 bases clipped from V and 7 bases from J, the junction kept 8 bases outside the gene matches.

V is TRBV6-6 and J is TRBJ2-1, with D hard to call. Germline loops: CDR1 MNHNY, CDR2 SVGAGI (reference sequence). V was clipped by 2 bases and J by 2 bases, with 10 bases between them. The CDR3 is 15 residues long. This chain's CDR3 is CASSYDQDTYNEQFF. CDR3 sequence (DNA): TGTGCCAGCAGTTACGACCAGGATACCTACAATGAGCAGTTCTTC.

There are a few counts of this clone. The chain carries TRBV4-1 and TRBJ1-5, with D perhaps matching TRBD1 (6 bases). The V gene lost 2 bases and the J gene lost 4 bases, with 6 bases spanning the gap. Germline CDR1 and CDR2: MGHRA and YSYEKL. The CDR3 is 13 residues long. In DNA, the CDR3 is TGCGCCAGCAGCCAACAGGGGAATCAGCCCCAGCATTTT. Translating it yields CASSQQGNQPQHF.

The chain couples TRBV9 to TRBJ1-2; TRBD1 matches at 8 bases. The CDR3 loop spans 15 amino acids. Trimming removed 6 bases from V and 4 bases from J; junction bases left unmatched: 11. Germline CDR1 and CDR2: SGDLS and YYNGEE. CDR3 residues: CASNEFGTGAYGYTF. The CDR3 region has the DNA TGTGCCAGCAACGAATTCGGGACAGGCGCCTATGGCTACACCTTC.

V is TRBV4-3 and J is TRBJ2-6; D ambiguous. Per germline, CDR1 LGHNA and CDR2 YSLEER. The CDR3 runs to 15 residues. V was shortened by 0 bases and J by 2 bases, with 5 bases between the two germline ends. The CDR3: CASSQDSPGANVLTF. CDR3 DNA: TGCGCCAGCAGCCAAGATTCTCCTGGGGCCAACGTCCTGACTTTC.

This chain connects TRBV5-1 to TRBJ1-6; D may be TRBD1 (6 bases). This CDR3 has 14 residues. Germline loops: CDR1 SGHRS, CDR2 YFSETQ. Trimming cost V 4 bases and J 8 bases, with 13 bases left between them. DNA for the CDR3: TGCGCCAGCAGCCAGGACAGACTACATTCACCCCTCCACTTT. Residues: CASSQDRLHSPLHF.

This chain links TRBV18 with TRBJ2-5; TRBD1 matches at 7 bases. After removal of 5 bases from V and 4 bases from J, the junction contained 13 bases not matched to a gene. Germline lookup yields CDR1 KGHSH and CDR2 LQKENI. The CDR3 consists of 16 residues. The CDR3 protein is CASSTTLTGVLETQYF. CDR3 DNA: TGTGCCAGCTCAACGACTCTAACAGGGGTTTTAGAGACCCAGTACTTC.

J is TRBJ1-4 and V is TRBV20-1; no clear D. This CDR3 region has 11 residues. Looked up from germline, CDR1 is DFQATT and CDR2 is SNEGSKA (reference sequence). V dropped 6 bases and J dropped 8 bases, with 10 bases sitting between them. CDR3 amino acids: CSAHRLEKLFF. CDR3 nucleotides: TGCAGTGCCCATAGACTCGAAAAACTGTTTTTT.

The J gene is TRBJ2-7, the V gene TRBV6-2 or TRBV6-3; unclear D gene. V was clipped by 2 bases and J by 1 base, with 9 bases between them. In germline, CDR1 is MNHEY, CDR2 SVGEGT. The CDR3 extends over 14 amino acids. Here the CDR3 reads CASSYGVISYEQYF. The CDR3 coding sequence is TGTGCCAGCAGTTACGGAGTCATATCCTACGAGCAGTACTTC.

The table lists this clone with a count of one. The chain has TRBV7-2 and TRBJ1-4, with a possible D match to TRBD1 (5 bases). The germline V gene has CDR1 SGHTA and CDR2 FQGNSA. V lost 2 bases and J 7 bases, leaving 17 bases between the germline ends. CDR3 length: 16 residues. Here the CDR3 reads CASSLSLTAKGEKLFF. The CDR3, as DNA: TGTGCCAGCAGCTTATCCCTGACAGCGAAAGGTGAAAAACTGTTTTTT.

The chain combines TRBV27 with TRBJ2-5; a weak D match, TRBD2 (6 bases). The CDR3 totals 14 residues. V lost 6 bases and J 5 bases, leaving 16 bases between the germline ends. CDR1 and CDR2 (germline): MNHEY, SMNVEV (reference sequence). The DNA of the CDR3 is TGTGCCAGCAGCTTGGGCGCGGGGCGCGAGACCCAGTACTTC. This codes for CASSLGAGRETQYF.

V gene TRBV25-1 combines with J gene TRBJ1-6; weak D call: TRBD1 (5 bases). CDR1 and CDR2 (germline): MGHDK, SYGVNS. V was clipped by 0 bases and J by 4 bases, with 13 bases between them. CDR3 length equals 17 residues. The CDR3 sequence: CASSEYKGRGYNSPLHF. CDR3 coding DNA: TGTGCCAGCAGTGAATATAAGGGAAGGGGATATAATTCACCCCTCCACTTT.

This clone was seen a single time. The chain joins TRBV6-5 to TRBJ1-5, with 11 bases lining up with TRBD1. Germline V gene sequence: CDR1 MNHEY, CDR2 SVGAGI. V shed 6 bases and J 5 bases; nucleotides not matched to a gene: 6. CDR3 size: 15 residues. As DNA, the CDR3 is TGTGCCAGCAGATGGACAGGGGGCGAGGATCAGCCCCAGCATTTT. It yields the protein CASRWTGGEDQPQHF.

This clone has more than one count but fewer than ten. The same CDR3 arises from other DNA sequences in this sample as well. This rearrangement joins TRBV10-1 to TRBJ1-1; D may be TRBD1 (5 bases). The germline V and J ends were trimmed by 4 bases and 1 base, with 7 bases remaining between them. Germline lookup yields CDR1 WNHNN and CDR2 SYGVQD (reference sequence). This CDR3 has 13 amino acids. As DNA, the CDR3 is TGCGCCAGCAGTGCCGGGGGGAACACTGAAGCTTTCTTT. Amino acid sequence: CASSAGGNTEAFF.

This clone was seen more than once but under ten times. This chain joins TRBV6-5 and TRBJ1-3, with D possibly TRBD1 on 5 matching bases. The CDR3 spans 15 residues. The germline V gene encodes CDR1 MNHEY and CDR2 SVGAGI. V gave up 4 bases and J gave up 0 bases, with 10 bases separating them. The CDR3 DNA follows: TGTGCCAGCAGTTCGACAGTAGGCTCTGGAAACACCATATATTTT. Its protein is CASSSTVGSGNTIYF.

Written as DNA, the CDR3 is TGTGCCATCAGTAACTTTCCGCGGGCAGGTTTCTACGAGCAGTACTTC. It yields the protein CAISNFPRAGFYEQYF. The rearrangement uses TRBV10-3 and TRBJ2-7, with D possibly matching TRBD2 (5 bases). This CDR3 region has 16 residues. V was clipped by 5 bases and J by 3 bases, with 20 bases between them. Germline V gene data show CDR1 as ENHRY and CDR2 as SYGVKD.

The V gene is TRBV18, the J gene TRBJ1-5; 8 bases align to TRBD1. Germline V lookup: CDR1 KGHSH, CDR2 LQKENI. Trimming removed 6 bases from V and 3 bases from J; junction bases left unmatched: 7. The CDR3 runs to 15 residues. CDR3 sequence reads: CASSGQGGINQPQHF. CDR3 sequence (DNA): TGTGCCAGCTCCGGACAGGGCGGGATCAATCAGCCCCAGCATTTT.

Here the CDR3 reads CASTGRAQPQHF. CDR3 in DNA: TGTGCCAGCACTGGCAGGGCTCAGCCCCAGCATTTT. The chain uses TRBV7-6 and TRBJ1-5, with D maybe TRBD1 (5 bases). Trimming left V 7 bases short and J 6 bases short, with 10 bases between. The CDR3 is 12 residues long. Germline-derived CDR1 and CDR2 are SGHVS and FNYEAQ.

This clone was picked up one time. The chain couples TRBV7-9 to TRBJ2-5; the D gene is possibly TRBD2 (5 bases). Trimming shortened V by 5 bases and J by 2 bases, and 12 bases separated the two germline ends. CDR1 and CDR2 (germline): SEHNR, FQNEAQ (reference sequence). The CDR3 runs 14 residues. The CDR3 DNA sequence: TGTGCCAGCAGCAACCTCCGGGAACAAGAGACCCAGTACTTC. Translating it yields CASSNLREQETQYF.

The CDR3 loop reads CASSREAWKETQYF. CDR3 nucleotides: TGTGCCAGCAGCAGAGAGGCGTGGAAAGAGACCCAGTACTTC. J is TRBJ2-5 and V is TRBV7-2; D gene ambiguous. V was shortened by 5 bases and J by 3 bases, with 13 bases between the two germline ends. The CDR3 runs 14 residues. The germline V gene has CDR1 SGHTA and CDR2 FQGNSA.

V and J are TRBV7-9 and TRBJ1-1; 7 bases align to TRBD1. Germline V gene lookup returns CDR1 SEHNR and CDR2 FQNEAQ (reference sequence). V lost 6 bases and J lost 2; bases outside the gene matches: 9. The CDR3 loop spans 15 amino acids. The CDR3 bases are TGTGCCAGCAGTCCCGGACAGGTTCTCAACACTGAAGCTTTCTTT. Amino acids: CASSPGQVLNTEAFF.

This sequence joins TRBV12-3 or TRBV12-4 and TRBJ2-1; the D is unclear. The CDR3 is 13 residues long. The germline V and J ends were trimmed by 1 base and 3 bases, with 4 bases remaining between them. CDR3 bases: TGTGCCAGCAGTTTAGGCAGCTACAATGAGCAGTTCTTC. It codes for CASSLGSYNEQFF.

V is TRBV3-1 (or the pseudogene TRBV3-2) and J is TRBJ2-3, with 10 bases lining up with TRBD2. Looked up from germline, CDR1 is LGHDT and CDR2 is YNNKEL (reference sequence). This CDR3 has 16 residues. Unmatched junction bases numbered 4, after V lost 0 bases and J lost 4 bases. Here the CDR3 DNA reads TGTGCCAGCAGCCAAGATTTAGCGGGGGGATCAGATACGCAGTATTTT. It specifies CASSQDLAGGSDTQYF.

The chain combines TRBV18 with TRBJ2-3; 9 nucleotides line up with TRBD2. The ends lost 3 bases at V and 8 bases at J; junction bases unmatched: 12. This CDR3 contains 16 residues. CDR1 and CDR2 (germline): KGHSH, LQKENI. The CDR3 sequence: CASSPQPGLADGTQYF. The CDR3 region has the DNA TGTGCCAGCTCACCTCAACCGGGACTAGCTGACGGTACGCAGTATTTT.

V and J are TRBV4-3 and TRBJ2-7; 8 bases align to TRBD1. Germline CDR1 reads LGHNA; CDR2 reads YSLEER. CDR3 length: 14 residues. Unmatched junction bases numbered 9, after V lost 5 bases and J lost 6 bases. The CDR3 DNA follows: TGCGCCAGCAGCTCCCGGGACAGGCCTCTCGAGCAGTACTTC. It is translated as CASSSRDRPLEQYF.